The 30 T cell receptor beta chains given below trace back to one sample, sequenced in a study of T cell responses to AZD1222 COVID-19 vaccine. Assay: immunoSEQ multiplex PCR; the TCRdb copy retains only in-frame clones and omits some. The sample lists tens of thousands of clones; around 90% were seen once. The sequencing here drew on peripheral blood, taken on day 0 of AZD1222 vaccination. The receptor set was obtained from an adult in good health.

The J gene is TRBJ2-1, the V gene TRBV24-1; 7 bases match TRBD2. The V gene's germline CDR1 is KGHDR and CDR2 SFDVKD. Losses at the gene ends were 6 bases for V and 7 bases for J; bases not matched to a gene: 8. CDR3 length: 14 amino acids. In nucleotides, the CDR3 is TGTGCCACCAGTAAGGCGGGGGAAGGAAATGAGCAGTTCTTC. Its protein product is CATSKAGEGNEQFF.

This clone has a single count. V is TRBV5-4 and J is TRBJ1-2; 7 bases are shared with TRBD1. The length of the CDR3 is 15 residues. Germline CDR1 and CDR2: SGHNT and YYREEE (reference sequence). Trimming cost V 3 bases and J 2 bases; bases outside gene matches: 7. The CDR3 spells CASSSGGDRNYGYTF. The CDR3 DNA is TGTGCCAGCAGCTCGGGAGGGGACAGAAACTATGGCTACACCTTC.

This clone was detected once. The chain uses TRBV2 and TRBJ2-4; D is unresolved. Trimming removed 6 bases from V and 5 bases from J, with 14 bases in between. This CDR3 contains 14 residues. CDR1 is SNHLY, CDR2 FYNNEI, per germline. CDR3 sequence: CASRYGLAQNIQYF. The CDR3 bases are TGTGCCAGCAGATACGGCCTCGCCCAAAACATTCAGTACTTC.

This rearrangement joins TRBV24-1 to TRBJ2-2; the D gene could be TRBD1 or TRBD2 (5 bases each). Germline loops: CDR1 KGHDR, CDR2 SFDVKD. Trimming took 3 bases from V and 0 from J, leaving 10 bases between them. This CDR3 region has 16 residues. CDR3 nucleotides: TGTGCCACCAGTGATCCCCCGGGACCGAACACCGGGGAGCTGTTTTTT. Protein: CATSDPPGPNTGELFF.

The V and J genes are TRBV6-4 and TRBJ2-7; no reliable D call. V was trimmed by 3 bases and J by 3 bases, leaving 12 bases between them. Germline V gene lookup returns CDR1 MRHNA and CDR2 SNTAGT. This CDR3 has 14 residues. CDR3 in DNA: TGTGCCAGCAGTGATTCGGCTAGGGACTACGAGCAGTACTTC. Amino acid sequence: CASSDSARDYEQYF.

This clone appeared a single time. The chain couples TRBV9 to TRBJ1-2, with 9 bases that match TRBD1. J lost 8 bases, V lost 0 bases, and 8 bases had no gene match. Per the germline V gene, CDR1 is SGDLS and CDR2 is YYNGEE. This CDR3 has 15 amino acids. CDR3 sequence (DNA): TGTGCCAGCAGCGTAGCTTCCTGGACAGGGGAGGGCTACACCTTC. Translated, it gives CASSVASWTGEGYTF.

The count of this clone is one. This sequence joins TRBV12-3 or TRBV12-4 and TRBJ1-1, with D unclear. The V and J ends lost 6 bases and 0 bases respectively, with 8 bases between them. This CDR3 has 13 residues. The CDR3 DNA reads as TGTGCCAGCAGGCGAGACATGAACACTGAAGCTTTCTTT. Its translation: CASRRDMNTEAFF.

J is TRBJ1-5 and V is TRBV2, with TRBD1 matching over 8 bases. The CDR3 has 14 amino acids. CDR1 is SNHLY and CDR2 is FYNNEI in the germline V gene. V lost 3 bases and J lost 6; bases outside the gene matches: 4. For the CDR3, the DNA is TGTGCCAGCAGTGATCAACAGGGGGTTCAGCCCCAGCATTTT. Translated, it gives CASSDQQGVQPQHF.

The chain couples TRBV18 to TRBJ1-3; 9 nucleotides agree with TRBD1. Per germline, CDR1 KGHSH and CDR2 LQKENI. V lost 0 bases and J lost 2; bases outside the gene matches: 5. CDR3 length: 17 amino acids. The CDR3 nucleotides read TGTGCCAGCTCACCACCGAGTAACAGGGGGCCTGGAAACACCATATATTTT. Translation gives CASSPPSNRGPGNTIYF.

The V gene is TRBV6-1, the J gene TRBJ2-5, with D perhaps assigned TRBD1 or TRBD2 (5 bases each). V was clipped by 3 bases and J by 5 bases, with 13 bases between them. This CDR3 region has 14 residues. The germline CDR1 and CDR2 sequences are MNHNS and SASEGT. CDR3 region: CASSEGTERETQYF. The CDR3 DNA is TGTGCCAGCAGTGAGGGGACCGAGAGGGAGACCCAGTACTTC.

The CDR3 DNA reads as TGTGCCAGCACCTCACTAGCGATAGAGACCCAGTACTTC. This gives the protein CASTSLAIETQYF. This chain uses TRBV7-2 with TRBJ2-5, with 7 bases lining up with TRBD2. V shed 7 bases and J 4 bases; nucleotides not matched to a gene: 6. The CDR3 has 13 residues. The germline gives CDR1 SGHTA, CDR2 FQGNSA.

V usage is TRBV5-6 and J usage is TRBJ1-1; TRBD1 is a possible D gene (6 bases). Per the germline V gene, CDR1 is SGHDT and CDR2 is YYEEEE. Trimming pared 4 bases from V and 4 bases from J, leaving 11 bases between. CDR3 length: 13 amino acids. This CDR3 is CASSPGGITEAFF. The CDR3 DNA is TGTGCCAGCAGCCCGGGGGGCATCACTGAAGCTTTCTTT.

This clone was observed a single time. This sequence joins TRBV5-5 and TRBJ1-2; D not resolved. The germline CDR1 and CDR2 sequences are SGHKS and YYEKEE (reference sequence). The CDR3 runs to 14 residues. V lost 4 bases to trimming and J lost 5 bases, with 15 bases between them. The CDR3 protein is CASSPLDERYGYTF. In nucleotides, the CDR3 is TGTGCCAGCAGCCCCCTGGATGAACGGTATGGCTACACCTTC.

The rearrangement links TRBV6-5 to TRBJ1-6; 10 bases fit TRBD1. This CDR3 region has 13 residues. Germline CDR1 reads MNHEY; CDR2 reads SVGAGI. After removal of 7 bases from V and 15 bases from J, the junction contained 9 bases not matched to a gene. The CDR3 coding sequence is TGTGCCAGCAAGAGGGACAGGGGCCAATTCCTCCACTTT. Translation gives CASKRDRGQFLHF.

This sequence joins TRBV5-1 and TRBJ2-7; 8 bases match TRBD1. Germline V CDR1 and CDR2: SGHRS, YFSETQ. Trimming took 4 bases from V and 2 from J; bases not matched to a gene: 5. The CDR3 extends over 14 amino acids. CDR3 protein: CASSPDRETYEQYF. In DNA form, the CDR3 reads TGCGCCAGCAGCCCGGACAGGGAAACCTACGAGCAGTACTTC.

The chain couples TRBV6-2 or TRBV6-3 to TRBJ2-1; 10 bases are shared with TRBD2. V trimming: 4 bases; J trimming: 4 bases; junction bases outside the gene matches: 4. The germline gives CDR1 MNHEY, CDR2 SVGEGT. CDR3 length equals 15 residues. As DNA, the CDR3 is TGTGCCAGCAGTTTTAGCGGGGGGCCTTACAATGAGCAGTTCTTC. It specifies CASSFSGGPYNEQFF.

CDR3 amino acids: CASSESWVGEKLFF. The CDR3 bases are TGTGCCAGCAGTGAATCCTGGGTGGGGGAAAAACTGTTTTTT. The genes are TRBV6-1 and TRBJ1-4; D remains ambiguous. Germline-derived CDR1 and CDR2 are MNHNS and SASEGT. The CDR3 length is 14 residues. Trimming pared 2 bases from V and 8 bases from J, leaving 12 bases between.

J is TRBJ2-6 and V is TRBV2; 7 bases agree with TRBD1. Trimming at V came to 2 bases and at J to 0 bases, leaving 7 bases not matched to a gene. This CDR3 is 18 amino acids long. Germline V gives CDR1 SNHLY, CDR2 FYNNEI. CDR3: CASSETRQGFSGANVLTF. The DNA of the CDR3 is TGTGCCAGCAGTGAAACGAGACAGGGATTCTCTGGGGCCAACGTCCTGACTTTC.

The V call is TRBV5-1, the J call TRBJ1-1, with 9 bases lining up with TRBD1. Trimming cost V 4 bases and J 9 bases; bases outside gene matches: 7. The CDR3 runs 13 residues. Germline CDR1 SGHRS, CDR2 YFSETQ. The CDR3 bases are TGCGCCAGCAGCGACGGGACAGGGTGGCAAGCTTTCTTT. Protein: CASSDGTGWQAFF.

The chain carries TRBV3-1 (or the pseudogene TRBV3-2) and TRBJ1-6; 11 bases align to TRBD1. CDR1 is LGHDT, CDR2 YNNKEL, per germline (reference sequence). The CDR3 contains 16 residues. V lost 4 bases, J lost 7 bases, and 6 bases stayed unmatched. CDR3 in amino acids: CASSPGQGAYNSPLHF. The CDR3, as DNA: TGTGCCAGCAGCCCAGGACAGGGGGCATACAATTCACCCCTCCACTTT.

V usage is TRBV27 and J usage is TRBJ1-1; the D gene is possibly TRBD1 (6 bases). CDR1 and CDR2 from the germline V gene are MNHEY and SMNVEV (reference sequence). V gave up 4 bases and J gave up 5 bases, with 17 bases separating them. The length of the CDR3 is 15 residues. CDR3 in DNA: TGTGCCAGCAGTTCCCCTTGGAAAGGGGGAACTGAAGCTTTCTTT. Protein product: CASSSPWKGGTEAFF.

The chain recombines TRBV5-1 with TRBJ2-1, with D maybe TRBD1 (6 bases). V was pared by 1 base and J by 8 bases, with 10 bases between. CDR1 is SGHRS, CDR2 YFSETQ, per germline. The CDR3 is 13 residues long. The CDR3 region has the DNA TGCGCCAGCAGCTTGTACAAGGGGGATGAGCAGTTCTTC. Protein: CASSLYKGDEQFF.

The chain carries TRBV7-6 and TRBJ1-3; D is ambiguous. The V end lost 3 bases, the J end lost 0 bases, and 12 bases lay between the germline ends. Germline lookup yields CDR1 SGHVS and CDR2 FNYEAQ. This CDR3 has 16 residues. The CDR3 sequence is CASSFQTAGSGNTIYF. The CDR3 region has the DNA TGTGCCAGCAGCTTCCAGACCGCGGGCTCTGGAAACACCATATATTTT.

The J gene is TRBJ1-2, the V gene TRBV29-1, with TRBD1 matching 9 bases. V was pared by 4 bases and J by 6 bases, with 0 bases of the junction left unmatched. The CDR3 loop spans 11 amino acids. The germline gives CDR1 SQVTM, CDR2 ANQGSEA. CDR3 in amino acids: CSVGTGDGYTF. CDR3 DNA: TGCAGCGTTGGGACAGGGGATGGCTACACCTTC.

The V gene is TRBV7-8, the J gene TRBJ2-7, with D uncertain. Germline CDR1 is SGHVS and CDR2 is FQNEAQ. V lost 4 bases and J lost 6, with 13 bases in between. The CDR3 is 13 amino acids. DNA of the CDR3: TGTGCCAGCAGCTCCCAGTACTCCACCGAGCAGTACTTC. It specifies CASSSQYSTEQYF.

This clone was detected only a few times. The CDR3: CASSAGRGRGNQPQHF. The CDR3 bases are TGTGCCAGTAGTGCAGGACGGGGCAGGGGCAATCAGCCCCAGCATTTT. The chain is built from TRBV19 and TRBJ1-5; D may be TRBD1 (5 bases). There are 16 residues in the CDR3. V lost 5 bases and J lost 2, with 16 bases in between. CDR1 LNHDA and CDR2 SQIVND come from the germline V gene (reference sequence).

The chain couples TRBV28 to TRBJ2-7, with TRBD2 identical over 8 bases. Looked up from germline, CDR1 is MDHEN and CDR2 is SYDVKM. Trimming took 7 bases from V and 2 from J; bases not matched to a gene: 7. The CDR3 length is 14 residues. CDR3 in DNA: TGTGCCAGCACCGCGGGGGGTCCCCCCTACGAGCAGTACTTC. It codes for CASTAGGPPYEQYF.

A single count supports this clone. V and J are TRBV5-1 and TRBJ1-6; 8 bases match TRBD1. This CDR3 contains 19 residues. In germline, CDR1 is SGHRS, CDR2 YFSETQ. V was pared by 0 bases and J by 8 bases, with 16 bases of the junction left unmatched. This chain's CDR3 is CASSLEAPGGAGGDSPLHF. DNA for the CDR3: TGCGCCAGCAGCTTGGAAGCGCCAGGGGGCGCCGGTGGTGATTCACCCCTCCACTTT.

The genes are TRBV2 and TRBJ2-2; 8 nucleotides align to TRBD1. The V segment lost 7 bases and the J segment 3 bases; nucleotides outside the gene matches: 7. Germline loops: CDR1 SNHLY, CDR2 FYNNEI. The CDR3 contains 15 residues. The CDR3 is CASTLWTGHTGELFF. The CDR3 DNA is TGTGCCAGCACGCTATGGACAGGGCACACCGGGGAGCTGTTTTTT.

The chain links TRBV5-1 to TRBJ1-4; D uncertain. V was clipped by 0 bases and J by 8 bases, with 17 bases between them. Germline assignment: CDR1 SGHRS and CDR2 YFSETQ. This CDR3 is 16 amino acids long. CDR3 sequence (DNA): TGCGCCAGCAGCTTGGGACAAGCTGGGGTAGGGGAAAAACTGTTTTTT. It specifies CASSLGQAGVGEKLFF.